The sequence of this T cell receptor beta chain was determined in a study of blood T cells in healthy people across ages. The study's findings and limits: Significant beta diversity loss was already apparent by age approximately 42, declining roughly linearly. Among long-lived donors, naive CD4+ cells were more numerous and diversity higher than in aged donors.

A sample-barcoded 5' primer and a J-beta primer mix were used in a second PCR of roughly 6 to 11 cycles. TCRdb reanalysed the 5' RACE reads using MiXCR and keeps one entry per CDR3 protein. The table has 600,000 to 900,000 distinct CDR3 sequences, roughly 25% seen once. The individuals who served as donors were healthy Caucasians living in Russia, aged roughly 6 to 90. Germline CDR1 reads MNHNS; CDR2 reads SASEGT. CDR3 size: 15 residues. Details on this clonotype: Its target is unknown.

The sample was also reused in another study, on T cells of mothers and their children. That investigation notes: Mothers gave over 10 million TCR beta CDR3 reads each, and children several million each.

The TCR sequence derives from a boy aged 5 to 17 in good health. The chain couples TRBV6-1 to TRBJ2-5; the D gene could be TRBD1 or TRBD2 (6 bases each). The DNA end is more similar to TRBJ2-7, so the J call may be wrong. The sequenced sample was blood. DNA of the CDR3: TGTGCCAGCACCCTCGGGGGCGGTAATTCCTACGAGCAGTACTTC. Residues: CASTLGGGNSYEQYF.